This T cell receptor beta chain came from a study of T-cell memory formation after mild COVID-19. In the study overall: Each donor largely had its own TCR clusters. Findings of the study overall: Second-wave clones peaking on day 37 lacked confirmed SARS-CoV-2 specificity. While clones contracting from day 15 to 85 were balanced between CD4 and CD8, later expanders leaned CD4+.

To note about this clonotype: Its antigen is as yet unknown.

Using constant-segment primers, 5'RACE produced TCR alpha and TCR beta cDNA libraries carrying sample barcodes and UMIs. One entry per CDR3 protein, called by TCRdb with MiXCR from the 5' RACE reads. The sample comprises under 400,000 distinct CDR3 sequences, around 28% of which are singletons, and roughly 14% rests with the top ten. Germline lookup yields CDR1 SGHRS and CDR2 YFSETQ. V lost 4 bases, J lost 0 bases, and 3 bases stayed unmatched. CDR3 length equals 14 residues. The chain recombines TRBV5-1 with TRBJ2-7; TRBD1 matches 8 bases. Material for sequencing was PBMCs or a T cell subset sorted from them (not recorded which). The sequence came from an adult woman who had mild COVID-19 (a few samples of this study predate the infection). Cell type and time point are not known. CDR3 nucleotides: TGCGCCAGCAGCCTGGACAGGGTCTCCTACGAGCAGTACTTC. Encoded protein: CASSLDRVSYEQYF.